This is a list of T cell receptor beta chains from one sample in a study of CD8 T cells in Susac syndrome. TCRdb recomputed calls from the immunoSEQ multiplex PCR reads with MiXCR, one row per CDR3 protein. This table holds about 24,000 distinct CDR3 sequences, about 94% found once. Sequenced: CD8+ T cells from PBMCs. These receptors all come from a human donor with Susac syndrome. Each CDR3 is given without its conserved first and last residue. D genes are given only for firm matches.

ASSPEVGGTIKF,TRBV7-6,TRBJ2-1,NA
ASSLSSLTRELF,TRBV27,TRBJ2-2,NA
ASRLGDYEQY,TRBV6-6,TRBJ2-7,NA
ASSLFPAGAF,TRBV5-6,TRBJ1-1,NA
ASGTVGGRGTGELF,TRBV28,TRBJ2-2,NA
ASSQDGGSSYNSPLH,TRBV3-1,TRBJ1-6,NA
AISGAPVGSYGYT,TRBV10-3,TRBJ1-2,NA
ASSPAGTLYGYT,TRBV3-1,TRBJ1-2,NA
ASSLTLAGGNTGELF,TRBV12-3/TRBV12-4,TRBJ2-2,TRBD2
ASSIRDGYEQY,TRBV6-5,TRBJ2-7,NA
ASRGAEETQY,TRBV13,TRBJ2-5,NA
ASSLTGGSYNEQF,TRBV13,TRBJ2-1,TRBD2
ASSSKQGGSADTQY,TRBV6-1,TRBJ2-3,NA
ASTQPPKGDGTGELF,TRBV12-3/TRBV12-4,TRBJ2-2,NA
ASTYSSSYEQY,TRBV12-3/TRBV12-4,TRBJ2-7,NA
ASSLGAQGNTEAF,TRBV7-9,TRBJ1-1,NA
AWSVIGDMNTEAF,TRBV30,TRBJ1-1,NA
ASSLGLTLQETQY,TRBV7-3,TRBJ2-5,NA
ASSIDIRNEQF,TRBV19,TRBJ2-1,NA
ASTKRPGRVGEQF,TRBV27,TRBJ2-1,NA
ASGQPGTGYEQY,TRBV3-1,TRBJ2-7,TRBD1
ASSSRDSRYEQY,TRBV7-6,TRBJ2-7,TRBD1
ASARGRTSSPDTQY,TRBV7-2,TRBJ2-3,TRBD2
ASSLSPGGLDEQY,TRBV27,TRBJ2-7,TRBD1
ASSPTPGSSGNTIY,TRBV4-1,TRBJ1-3,NA
ASSLAGTEKNSYEQY,TRBV13,TRBJ2-7,TRBD1
ASRKGTAGIILEAF,TRBV6-2/TRBV6-3,TRBJ1-1,NA
ASSLGTDEQY,TRBV13,TRBJ2-7,TRBD1
ASSLDRGLETQY,TRBV11-3,TRBJ2-5,TRBD1
ASSGDPGQLNTEAF,TRBV9,TRBJ1-1,TRBD1
ASSRQGANEQY,TRBV7-9,TRBJ2-7,TRBD1
ASSLQGEQF,TRBV28,TRBJ2-1,NA
ASSQGLAGDLAKNIQY,TRBV4-1,TRBJ2-4,TRBD2
ATRGTNEKLF,TRBV6-6,TRBJ1-4,NA
ATSDFGRGSSGANVLT,TRBV24-1,TRBJ2-6,NA
SAGQEMDYGYT,TRBV20-1,TRBJ1-2,TRBD1
SASGGVTYEQY,TRBV20-1,TRBJ2-7,TRBD2
ASSTHPEGRTGELF,TRBV28,TRBJ2-2,NA
ASSDRDRLTDTQY,TRBV6-5,TRBJ2-3,TRBD1
AWSVGQGAPGANVLT,TRBV30,TRBJ2-6,TRBD1
ASSLGPAKNQPQH,TRBV13,TRBJ1-5,NA
ASSLLGQGKETQY,TRBV7-9,TRBJ2-5,TRBD1
ASSAGWGNEQF,TRBV3-1,TRBJ2-1,NA
ASSLERTSYEQY,TRBV7-8,TRBJ2-7,NA
ASSPRGGPLF,TRBV18,TRBJ1-4,NA
ASSVGLTGMTASYEQY,TRBV9,TRBJ2-7,NA
ASSVNLDNEETQY,TRBV7-9,TRBJ2-5,NA
AVDSTGTSSYEQY,TRBV11-1,TRBJ2-7,NA
ASSIYSASYEQY,TRBV28,TRBJ2-7,NA
ASSVEGAATYEQY,TRBV28,TRBJ2-7,NA
ASKMLAGGGNEQF,TRBV19,TRBJ2-1,TRBD2
ASSSGLAGGPAEQF,TRBV6-2/TRBV6-3,TRBJ2-1,TRBD2
ASSQGQQALTEAF,TRBV4-2,TRBJ1-1,NA
ASNKLTGNTIY,TRBV28,TRBJ1-3,NA
ASSLAPLGQENYGYT,TRBV27,TRBJ1-2,TRBD1
ASSLLDGPGGNGYT,TRBV7-9,TRBJ1-2,TRBD1
ASSDGDRGEQY,TRBV6-4,TRBJ2-7,TRBD1
ASSPGTFNQPQH,TRBV7-8,TRBJ1-5,NA
ASSLGQGSGELF,TRBV5-1,TRBJ2-2,TRBD1